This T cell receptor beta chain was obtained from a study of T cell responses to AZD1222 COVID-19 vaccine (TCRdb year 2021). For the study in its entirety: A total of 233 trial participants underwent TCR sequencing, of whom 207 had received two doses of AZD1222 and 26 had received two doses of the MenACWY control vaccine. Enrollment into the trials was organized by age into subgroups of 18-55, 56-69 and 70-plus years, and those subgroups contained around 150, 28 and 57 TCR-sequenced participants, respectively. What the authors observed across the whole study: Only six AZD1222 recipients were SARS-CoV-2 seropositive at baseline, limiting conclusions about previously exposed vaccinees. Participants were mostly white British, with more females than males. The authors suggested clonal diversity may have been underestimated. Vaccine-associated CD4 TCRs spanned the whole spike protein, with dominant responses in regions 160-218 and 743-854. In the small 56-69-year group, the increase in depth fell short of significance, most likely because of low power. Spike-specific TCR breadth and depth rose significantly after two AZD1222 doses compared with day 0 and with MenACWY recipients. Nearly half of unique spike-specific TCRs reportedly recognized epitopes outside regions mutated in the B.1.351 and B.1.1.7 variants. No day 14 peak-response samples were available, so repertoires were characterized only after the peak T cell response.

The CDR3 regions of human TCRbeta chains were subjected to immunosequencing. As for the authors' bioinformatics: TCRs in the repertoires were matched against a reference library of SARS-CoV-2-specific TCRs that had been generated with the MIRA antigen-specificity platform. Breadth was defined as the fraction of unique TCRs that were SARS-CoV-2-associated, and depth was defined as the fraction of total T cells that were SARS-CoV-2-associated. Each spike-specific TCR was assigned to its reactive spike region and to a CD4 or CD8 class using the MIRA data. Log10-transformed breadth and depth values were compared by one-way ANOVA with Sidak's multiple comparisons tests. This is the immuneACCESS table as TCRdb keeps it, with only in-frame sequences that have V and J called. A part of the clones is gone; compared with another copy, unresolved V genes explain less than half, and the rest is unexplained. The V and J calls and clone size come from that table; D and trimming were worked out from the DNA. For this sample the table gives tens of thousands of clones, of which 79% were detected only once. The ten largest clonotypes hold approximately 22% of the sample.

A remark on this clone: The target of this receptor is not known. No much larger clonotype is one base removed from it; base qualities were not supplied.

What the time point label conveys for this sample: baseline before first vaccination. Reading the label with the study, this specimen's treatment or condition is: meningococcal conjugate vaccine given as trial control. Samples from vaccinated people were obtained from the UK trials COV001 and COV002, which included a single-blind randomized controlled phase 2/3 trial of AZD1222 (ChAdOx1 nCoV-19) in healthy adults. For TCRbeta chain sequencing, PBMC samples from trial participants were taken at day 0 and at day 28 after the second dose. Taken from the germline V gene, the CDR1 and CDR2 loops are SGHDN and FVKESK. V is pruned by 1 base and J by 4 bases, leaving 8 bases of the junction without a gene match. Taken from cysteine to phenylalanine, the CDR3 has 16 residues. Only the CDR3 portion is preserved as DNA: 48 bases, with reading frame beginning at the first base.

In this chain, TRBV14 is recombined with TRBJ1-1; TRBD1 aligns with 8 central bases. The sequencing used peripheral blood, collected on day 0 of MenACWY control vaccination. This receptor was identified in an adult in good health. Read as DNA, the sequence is TGTGCCAGCAGCCAAGTCGGCAGGGGGCGGGCCACTGAAGCTTTCTTT. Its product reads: CASSQVGRGRATEAFF.